Included here is one T cell receptor beta chain sequence, with context. This sample was included in a study of blood T cell repertoires in COVID-19. Overall study context: Samples taken during acute and convalescent COVID-19 were collected in the United States, Italy and Spain. T cells, B-cell-depleted T cells, or PBMCs supplied cDNA or gDNA.

Germline V gene sequence: CDR1 SGHTA, CDR2 FQGNSA. This CDR3 has 14 amino acids. V lost 6 bases and J 2 bases, leaving 12 bases between the germline ends. Original processing notes: Reference gene primer amplification gave estimated nucleated cell counts. Method: immunoSEQ multiplex PCR; TCRdb's copy keeps in-frame clones and lacks some. V, J and clone size are taken as reported in that table, and D and trimming were inferred from the DNA itself. The sample carries a few hundred thousand clones, around 84% recorded once. The TCR was taken from a woman aged 18-35 years with acute or convalescent COVID-19. The sequenced material came from peripheral blood. This chain connects TRBV7-2 to TRBJ2-3; D gene ambiguous. DNA of the CDR3: TGTGCCAGCAGGCTAGACCCGGCCACAGATACGCAGTATTTT. Encoded protein: CASRLDPATDTQYF.